Presented here are 6 T cell receptor beta chains from one specimen sequenced in a study of beta chain features in type 1 diabetes. TCRB transcripts that were expressed got sequenced, as all of the isolated RNA had been reverse transcribed. Clones were read by immunoSEQ multiplex PCR, and TCRdb kept only the in-frame ones, dropping some. Seen here are about 620,000 clones, 15% to 19% observed once, and the top ten hold 0.093%. The source material was naive CD4+ T cells from blood. Receptors originate from a man aged 18-30 years in good health.

The chain uses TRBV5-1 and TRBJ2-7; 7 bases match TRBD1. Germline loops: CDR1 SGHRS, CDR2 YFSETQ. Trimming at V came to 0 bases and at J to 3 bases, leaving 3 bases not matched to a gene. This CDR3 spans 14 amino acids. CDR3 in DNA: TGCGCCAGCAGCTTGGAGACAGGGAGCTACGAGCAGTACTTC. It codes for CASSLETGSYEQYF.

This chain links TRBV6-5 with TRBJ2-7, with D maybe TRBD2 (6 bases). Germline assignment: CDR1 MNHEY and CDR2 SVGAGI. This CDR3 has 13 amino acids. The V gene lost 5 bases and the J gene lost 12 bases, with 20 bases spanning the gap. CDR3 in amino acids: CASSTPGGNLPYF. Here the CDR3 DNA reads TGTGCCAGCAGTACCCCAGGAGGGAACCTGCCGTACTTC.

The V gene is TRBV2, the J gene TRBJ2-5, with TRBD1 identical over 11 bases. The germline gives CDR1 SNHLY, CDR2 FYNNEI. The CDR3 loop spans 16 amino acids. V shed 5 bases and J 4 bases; nucleotides not matched to a gene: 9. The CDR3 DNA is TGTGCCAGCAGTCTAGGACAGGGGGCCTATCGAGAGACCCAGTACTTC. This translates into CASSLGQGAYRETQYF.

The chain employs TRBV5-1 and TRBJ1-1; 9 bases are shared with TRBD1. The J segment lost 3 bases and the V segment lost 2 bases, leaving 2 bases of the junction unmatched. This CDR3 is built from 14 residues. CDR1 and CDR2 (germline): SGHRS, YFSETQ. CDR3 sequence reads: CASSLWDRDTEAFF. Written as DNA, the CDR3 is TGCGCCAGCAGCTTATGGGACAGGGACACTGAAGCTTTCTTT.

Note on this clone: The same CDR3 arises from other DNA sequences in this sample as well. The V call is TRBV5-1, the J call TRBJ1-2, with D uncertain. The V and J ends lost 3 bases and 0 bases respectively, with 6 bases between them. The germline V gene encodes CDR1 SGHRS and CDR2 YFSETQ. The CDR3 totals 13 residues. The CDR3 DNA reads TGCGCCAGCAGCTCCGACCCTAACTATGGCTACACCTTC. Translated: CASSSDPNYGYTF.

This chain uses TRBV7-2 with TRBJ2-2; no definite D call. The CDR3 contains 15 residues. V lost 4 bases and J lost 2, with 11 bases in between. Looked up from germline, CDR1 is SGHTA and CDR2 is FQGNSA. The CDR3 is CASSSSRLNTGELFF. In nucleotides, the CDR3 is TGTGCCAGCAGCTCCTCCCGGCTTAACACCGGGGAGCTGTTTTTT.